This TCR beta chain was captured by sequencing in a study of CD8+CD57+ T cells in acquired aplastic anemia. For the study at large: The study obtained an average of around 2.9 ug of DNA from sorted CD4+ and CD8+ cells.

Overall study results and limits: Patients did not significantly differ from controls in CD8+ Simpson's diversity. Patients and controls shared just under 30 CD8+ CDR3 sequences.

CDR3 and TCR beta VDJ profiling relied on a genomic DNA template. TCRdb ran MiXCR on the reads and lists one entry per CDR3 protein. The sample yields 300,000 or so distinct CDR3 sequences, about 56% seen once. Points on this clonotype: As yet, its antigen is unknown.

J was trimmed by 4 bases and V by 4 bases; bases with no gene match: 4. This CDR3 spans 15 amino acids. Germline V gene lookup returns CDR1 SGDLS and CDR2 YYNGEE. This clonotype was obtained from a human donor with severe aplastic anemia or a healthy control (not recorded which). The sequenced sample consisted of sorted CD4+, CD8+, or CD8+CD57+ T cells (not recorded which) from PBMCs. The chain couples TRBV9 to TRBJ2-3; 12 nucleotides align to TRBD2. CDR3 protein: CASSPRLAGADTQYF. CDR3 DNA: TGTGCCAGCAGCCCCCGACTAGCGGGAGCAGATACGCAGTATTTT.